The sequence of this T cell receptor (beta chain) was determined in a study of T cells after yellow fever vaccination. Study-level background: SMART-Seq v4 Ultra Low Input prepared libraries from low-cell fractions.

Trimming took 2 bases from V and 2 from J; bases not matched to a gene: 6. CDR1 and CDR2 from the germline V gene are KGHSH and LQKENI. This CDR3 region has 16 residues. Broader study findings: Most primary-vaccination clones recurred post-booster (about 96% CD4, roughly 87% CD8).

This clonotype was seen a few times. Its antigen is not identified. TCRdb used MiXCR to reprocess the 5' RACE reads, holding one entry per CDR3 protein. The sample has hundreds of thousands of distinct CDR3 sequences, 7.5% to 9.5% seen once. The clonotype originates from a man between 18 and 29 years old who received the YFV17D yellow fever vaccine. The source was CD4+ T cells sorted from PBMCs, collected 5 days after the yellow fever booster vaccination. The rearrangement links TRBV18 to TRBJ1-3; 7 bases map to TRBD1. CDR3 protein: CASSPVEGAAGNTIYF. In nucleotides, the CDR3 is TGTGCCAGCTCACCAGTCGAGGGGGCGGCTGGAAACACCATATATTTT.